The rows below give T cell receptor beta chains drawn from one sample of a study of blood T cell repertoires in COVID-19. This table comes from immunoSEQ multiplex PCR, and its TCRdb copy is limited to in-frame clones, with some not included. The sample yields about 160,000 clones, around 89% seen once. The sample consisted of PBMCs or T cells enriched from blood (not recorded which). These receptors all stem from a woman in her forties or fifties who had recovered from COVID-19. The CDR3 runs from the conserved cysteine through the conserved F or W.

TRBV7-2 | CASSLISGQGDLVTGELFF
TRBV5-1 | CASSFSYPEGYTF
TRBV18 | CASSPKAAGGAGEQYF
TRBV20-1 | CAGGQTDTQYF
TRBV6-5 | CASKRDRAAEQYF
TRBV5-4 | CASSLAGGNQPQHF
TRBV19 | CASRMGGNYGYTF
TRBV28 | CASSFTGAGTGELFF
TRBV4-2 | CASSQDEGVDTQYF
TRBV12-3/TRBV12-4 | CASMSPTDTQYF
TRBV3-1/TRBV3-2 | CASSQDREQYF
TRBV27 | CASSLTDRGNSPLHF
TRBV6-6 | CAVTSGVETQYF
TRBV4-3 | CASSYGLYEQFF